This T cell receptor (beta chain) appears in the sequencing data of a study of OX40 agonist ivuxolimab in advanced cancers. Turning to the study itself: The dose of intravenous ivuxolimab that patients received every 2 weeks ranged from 0.01 to 10 mg/kg. The study, taken as a whole, reports: Average numbers of expanded clones were greater in CD8+ T cells than in CD4+.

As regards this clone: The antigen is unknown.

Data came from immunoSEQ multiplex PCR; TCRdb stores just in-frame clones and leaves some out. The sample lists about 34,000 clones, less than 85% occurring once. Trimming shortened V by 4 bases and J by 6 bases, and 19 bases separated the two germline ends. Germline V gene lookup returns CDR1 SGHDT and CDR2 YYEEEE. CDR3 size: 15 residues. This receptor was obtained from an adult with an advanced solid tumor such as melanoma, head and neck, liver or kidney cancer. The J gene is TRBJ1-2, the V gene TRBV5-6, with a tentative D call TRBD1 (6 bases). The sequenced sample was CD4+ or CD8+ T cells sorted from blood, obtained in a trial of the OX40 agonist ivuxolimab. DNA of the CDR3: TGTGCCAGCAGCCAAGTAGACAGGCAGTCTCATGGCTACACCTTC. It encodes CASSQVDRQSHGYTF.